The 29 T cell receptor beta chains given below trace back to one sample, sequenced in a study of Ad26.COV2.S vaccination and SARS-CoV-2 variants. Only in-frame clones appear in the TCRdb table, and some are missing; sequencing was by immunoSEQ multiplex PCR. This table has over 450,000 clones, 89% appearing once. Treatment given: some 19 received Ad26.COV2.S at low or high dose, single or two shots; about five received placebo; per-sample allocation not given. All samples were drawn on day 63, counting from the first vaccine or placebo injection. Sequencing used peripheral blood, obtained in a trial of Ad26.COV2.S vaccine versus placebo. The receptors were gathered from a person between 18 and 65 years old who received the Ad26.COV2.S COVID-19 vaccine or a placebo.

This rearrangement joins TRBV29-1 to TRBJ2-5; possibly TRBD1 for D (6 bases). Germline V gives CDR1 SQVTM, CDR2 ANQGSEA. Trimming stripped 6 bases from V and 2 bases from J, with 10 bases between. The CDR3 loop spans 12 amino acids. CDR3 loop: CSVIQGQETQYF. CDR3 nucleotide sequence: TGCAGCGTAATACAGGGTCAAGAGACCCAGTACTTC.

In DNA, the CDR3 is TGTGCCAGCAGCTTAGTTCATAACACCGGGGAGCTGTTTTTT. It translates to CASSLVHNTGELFF. The genes are TRBV11-3 and TRBJ2-2; D ambiguous. From germline, CDR1 is SGHNT and CDR2 YENEEA. The CDR3 runs to 14 residues. Between the trimmed V and J ends, which lost 1 base and 2 bases, there was a span of 5 bases.

The rearrangement links TRBV5-4 to TRBJ2-1; the D is unclear. V was trimmed by 4 bases and J by 8 bases, leaving 13 bases between them. Germline CDR1 and CDR2: SGHNT and YYREEE (reference sequence). This CDR3 has 13 residues. The CDR3, as DNA: TGTGCCAGCAGCCTGGGTGTTTTAGATGAGCAGTTCTTC. This encodes CASSLGVLDEQFF.

The CDR3: CASKLSGRGRDTQYF. The CDR3, as DNA: TGTGCCAGCAAACTGAGCGGGAGAGGTAGAGATACGCAGTATTTT. The gene calls are TRBV7-8 and TRBJ2-3; 8 positions match TRBD2. Trimming took 7 bases from V and 5 from J; bases not matched to a gene: 11. CDR3 size: 15 residues. The germline V gene encodes CDR1 SGHVS and CDR2 FQNEAQ.

The CDR3 nucleotides are TGTGCCAGCCGTCAGGGGTACACAGATACGCAGTATTTT. It is translated as CASRQGYTDTQYF. The chain has TRBV6-5 and TRBJ2-3; TRBD1 is a possible D gene (6 bases). This CDR3 has 13 amino acids. V lost 8 bases to trimming and J lost 2 bases, with 11 bases between them. Germline CDR1 reads MNHEY; CDR2 reads SVGAGI.

The CDR3 DNA is TGTGCCAGCAGCTTGAGGACAGGGCTGAAGGGCTACACCTTC. Translation: CASSLRTGLKGYTF. This chain connects TRBV5-4 to TRBJ1-2; TRBD1 agrees at 8 bases. The V gene end was trimmed by 1 base and the J gene end by 8 bases; junction bases not matched to a gene: 7. This CDR3 has 14 amino acids. Germline CDR1 reads SGHNT; CDR2 reads YYREEE (reference sequence).

This sequence joins TRBV6-2 or TRBV6-3 and TRBJ2-7; TRBD1 matches at 8 bases. The CDR3 consists of 14 residues. The V segment lost 0 bases and the J segment 5 bases; nucleotides outside the gene matches: 3. The germline CDR1 and CDR2 sequences are MNHEY and SVGEGT. The CDR3 DNA follows: TGTGCCAGCAGTTACTCACAGGGGGTAGACGAGCAGTACTTC. Protein product: CASSYSQGVDEQYF.

The V and J genes are TRBV10-2 and TRBJ2-5, with 9 nucleotides matching TRBD1. The CDR3 length is 16 residues. Germline V gene sequence: CDR1 WSHSY, CDR2 SAAADI. V gave up 5 bases and J gave up 3 bases; unmatched junction bases: 10. The DNA for the CDR3 is TGCGCCAGCAGTATAAGATCCCGGGACAGGGAAGAGACCCAGTACTTC. Its protein is CASSIRSRDREETQYF.

The chain uses TRBV6-5 and TRBJ2-7; D might be TRBD1 or TRBD2, each matching 5 bases. Germline V gene data show CDR1 as MNHEY and CDR2 as SVGAGI. The V and J ends lost 6 bases and 2 bases respectively, with 17 bases between them. The CDR3 spans 15 residues. This CDR3 is CASRGPLIMPYEQYF. The CDR3 DNA is TGTGCCAGCAGGGGACCTTTAATAATGCCCTACGAGCAGTACTTC.

This clone came up once. The J gene is TRBJ2-5, the V gene TRBV27, with 9 bases aligning to TRBD1. J lost 4 bases, V lost 6 bases, and 3 bases had no gene match. Germline loops: CDR1 MNHEY, CDR2 SMNVEV (reference sequence). This CDR3 is 13 amino acids long. CDR3 region: CASRRDRAETQYF. The CDR3 DNA is TGTGCCAGCAGGCGGGACAGGGCAGAGACCCAGTACTTC.

The chain employs TRBV4-2 and TRBJ1-5, with a weak D call TRBD1 (6 bases). Trimming left V 0 bases short and J 4 bases short, with 16 bases between. The CDR3 is made up of 17 amino acids. Germline assignment: CDR1 LGHNA and CDR2 YNFKEQ. Written as DNA, the CDR3 is TGTGCCAGCAGCCAAGACCCCTCGGGACACAAAAATCAGCCCCAGCATTTT. Protein sequence: CASSQDPSGHKNQPQHF.

The chain uses TRBV7-2 and TRBJ2-5; 7 nucleotides agree with TRBD1. The V gene end was trimmed by 4 bases and the J gene end by 4 bases; junction bases not matched to a gene: 6. Germline CDR1 is SGHTA and CDR2 is FQGNSA. The CDR3 totals 14 residues. CDR3 sequence (DNA): TGTGCCAGCAGCTCCAGACAGGGATCAGAGACCCAGTACTTC. This gives the protein CASSSRQGSETQYF.

The chain couples TRBV19 to TRBJ2-7; TRBD1 matches at 8 bases. In germline, CDR1 is LNHDA, CDR2 SQIVND (reference sequence). V was pared by 6 bases and J by 3 bases, with 16 bases of the junction left unmatched. The CDR3 spans 17 residues. DNA of the CDR3: TGTGCCAGTAGCTCACTAGAACCGGGACAGGTCTACTACGAGCAGTACTTC. Its translation is CASSSLEPGQVYYEQYF. The full variable domain, its missing parts supplied by reference TRBV19 and TRBJ2-7, is DGGITQSPKYLFRKEGQNVTLSCEQNLNHDAMYWYRQDPGQGLRLIYYSQIVNDFQKGDIAEGYSVSREKKESFPLTVTSAQKNPTAFYLCASSSLEPGQVYYEQYFGPGTRLTVT.

V gene TRBV6-1 combines with J gene TRBJ1-5; D is ambiguous. V lost 1 base, J lost 13 bases, and 17 bases lay in between. The CDR3 length is 14 residues. Germline CDR1 MNHNS, CDR2 SASEGT. In DNA form, the CDR3 reads TGTGCCAGCAGTGAAGATCCTTTTATACGGGGACAGCATTTT. Its protein is CASSEDPFIRGQHF.

The V gene is TRBV20-1, the J gene TRBJ1-5; D is perhaps TRBD1 (6 bases). From germline, CDR1 is DFQATT and CDR2 SNEGSKA (reference sequence). The CDR3 is 15 amino acids. V dropped 3 bases and J dropped 7 bases, with 19 bases sitting between them. CDR3 amino acids: CSASLAVGGWQPQHF. The DNA of the CDR3 is TGCAGTGCTAGTCTCGCGGTTGGGGGCTGGCAGCCCCAGCATTTT.

The chain employs TRBV2 and TRBJ1-1; TRBD1 might be the D (5 bases). Germline values: CDR1 SNHLY, CDR2 FYNNEI. The length of the CDR3 is 15 residues. Trimming took off 7 bases at V and 4 bases at J, with 19 bases between the two ends. The CDR3 is CASTESWGVGTEAFF. The DNA for the CDR3 is TGTGCCAGCACCGAAAGTTGGGGGGTGGGCACTGAAGCTTTCTTT. Together with reference TRBV2 and TRBJ1-1, the CDR3 gives the full variable domain: EPEVTQTPSHQVTQMGQEVILRCVPISNHLYFYWYRQILGQKVEFLVSFYNNEISEKSEIFDDQFSVERPDGSNFTLKIRSTKLEDSAMYFCASTESWGVGTEAFFGQGTRLTVV.

The chain couples TRBV4-3 to TRBJ2-7; D may be TRBD2 (6 bases). The V end lost 4 bases, the J end lost 3 bases, and 16 bases lay between the germline ends. The CDR3 is 15 amino acids. Germline assignment: CDR1 LGHNA and CDR2 YSLEER. Here the CDR3 DNA reads TGCGCCAGCAGCCGAAACCCTACCGGGGGCTACGAGCAGTACTTC. Its translation is CASSRNPTGGYEQYF.

This clone was found once. The chain has TRBV30 and TRBJ1-2; no firm D call. The CDR3 is made up of 13 amino acids. V lost 3 bases to trimming and J lost 2 bases, with 10 bases between them. Germline loops: CDR1 GTSNPN, CDR2 SVGIG (reference sequence). The CDR3 region has the DNA TGTGCCTGGAGGGGAAGGGCCAACTATGGCTACACCTTC. It translates to CAWRGRANYGYTF.

There are a few counts of this clone. The CDR3 DNA sequence: TGTGCCAGCATGCCCGGACTAGCGGGAGTTTGGGAGCAGTACTTC. Amino acid sequence: CASMPGLAGVWEQYF. This chain joins TRBV25-1 and TRBJ2-7; 13 bases are shared with TRBD2. Germline CDR1 and CDR2: MGHDK and SYGVNS. J gave up 7 bases and V 7 bases, and 10 bases lay outside the gene matches. The CDR3 contains 15 residues.

V and J are TRBV19 and TRBJ2-5, with D possibly matching TRBD1 (5 bases). The CDR3 extends over 16 amino acids. Looked up from germline, CDR1 is LNHDA and CDR2 is SQIVND (reference sequence). Trimming removed 4 bases at V and 1 base at J, with 16 bases between. CDR3 residues: CASSTTDKGFQETQYF. CDR3 sequence (DNA): TGTGCCAGTAGTACCACGGACAAGGGGTTCCAAGAGACCCAGTACTTC.

The chain carries TRBV28 and TRBJ2-3; TRBD1 is a possible D gene (6 bases). CDR1 is MDHEN and CDR2 is SYDVKM in the germline V gene. The CDR3 totals 14 residues. V gave up 5 bases and J gave up 6 bases, with 15 bases separating them. This CDR3 reads CASSTRQASDTQYF. CDR3 bases: TGTGCCAGCAGTACGCGACAGGCCTCGGATACGCAGTATTTT.

This clone was found once. The chain combines TRBV6-5 with TRBJ1-4, with 8 bases fitting TRBD1. Trimming took 3 bases from V and 8 from J; bases not matched to a gene: 11. The CDR3 is 16 residues long. Germline loops: CDR1 MNHEY, CDR2 SVGAGI. CDR3 bases: TGTGCCAGCAGTTATTGGACAGGGCGAGGCCCGGAAAAACTGTTTTTT. This codes for CASSYWTGRGPEKLFF.

V is TRBV3-1 (or the pseudogene TRBV3-2) and J is TRBJ2-3; no reliable D call. CDR3 length: 12 residues. Trimming stripped 7 bases from V and 1 base from J, with 6 bases between. Per germline, CDR1 LGHDT and CDR2 YNNKEL (reference sequence). CDR3 sequence: CASKRGTDTQYF. CDR3 sequence (DNA): TGTGCCAGCAAACGTGGCACAGATACGCAGTATTTT.

The rearrangement links TRBV6-2 or TRBV6-3 to TRBJ2-5; 8 bases match TRBD1. The germline V gene has CDR1 MNHEY and CDR2 SVGEGT. The CDR3 is 16 residues long. Trimming removed 5 bases from V and 3 bases from J; junction bases left unmatched: 11. For the CDR3, the DNA is TGTGCCAGCAGTCCCTGGGGACAGGCTGAAAAAGAGACCCAGTACTTC. Translating gives CASSPWGQAEKETQYF.

The table lists this clone with a count of one. Its ends do not fully match the called genes, so a read error is possible. The chain has TRBV6-5 and TRBJ2-1, with no clear D. Looked up from germline, CDR1 is MNHEY and CDR2 is SVGAGI. The CDR3 spans 14 residues. CDR3 sequence: CASSDSWPDNEQFF. Here the CDR3 DNA reads TGTGCCAGCAGTGACTCCTGGCCGGACAATGAGCAGTTCTTC.

This sequence joins TRBV7-8 and TRBJ2-5, with 11 bases that match TRBD2. J gave up 3 bases and V 2 bases, and 5 bases lay outside the gene matches. Germline V gene sequence: CDR1 SGHVS, CDR2 FQNEAQ. The CDR3 sequence is 16 residues long. The chain's CDR3 is CASSLPSGGPEETQYF. In DNA form, the CDR3 reads TGTGCCAGCAGCTTACCTAGCGGGGGGCCTGAAGAGACCCAGTACTTC.

The J gene is TRBJ1-3, the V gene TRBV18; maybe TRBD1 (5 bases). Germline V gene sequence: CDR1 KGHSH, CDR2 LQKENI. V lost 5 bases, J lost 0 bases, and 14 bases lay in between. This CDR3 has 16 residues. The CDR3 bases are TGTGCCAGCTCAGGAATTCAGGGAAACTCTGGAAACACCATATATTTT. Its protein product is CASSGIQGNSGNTIYF.

The chain employs TRBV6-5 and TRBJ1-2; possibly TRBD1 for D (5 bases). Deletions cut 2 bases from V and 8 bases from J, with 15 bases between. Germline CDR1 MNHEY, CDR2 SVGAGI. The CDR3 extends over 14 amino acids. The DNA for the CDR3 is TGTGCCAGCAGTTACAACGACAGACAGTCCGGCTACACCTTC. It specifies CASSYNDRQSGYTF.

The chain has TRBV21-1 and TRBJ2-7; the table's D call of TRBD1 was not tested on the DNA. TRBV21-1 is noted as a pseudogene. The CDR3 length is 17 residues. Here the CDR3 reads CASSHRDRERRSYEQYF. The CDR3 region has the DNA TGTGCCAGCAGCCACCGGGACAGGGAGAGAAGGTCCTACGAGCAGTACTTC.